The source of this TCR beta chain is a study of CD8+CD57+ T cells in acquired aplastic anemia. V lost 1 base and J 2 bases, leaving 19 bases between the germline ends. This CDR3 has 17 residues. Germline CDR1 is SGHRS and CDR2 is YFSETQ. The authors sequenced patients whose flow cytometry had shown CD8+CD57+ cell expansion. It was genomic DNA that served as the template for profiling TCR beta VDJ and CDR3. A single record per CDR3 protein comes from TCRdb applying MiXCR to the reads. This sample yields under 200,000 distinct CDR3 sequences, of which approximately 48% are seen a single time; around 2% belongs to the top ten.

Sequencing used sorted CD4+, CD8+, or CD8+CD57+ T cells (not recorded which) from PBMCs. The rearrangement joins TRBV5-1 to TRBJ2-7, with unresolved D. The receptor comes from a human donor with aplastic anemia. The DNA for the CDR3 is TGCGCCAGCAGCTTGAGCAGCCAGGACCCTAATACCTACGAGCAGTACTTC. Its protein product is CASSLSSQDPNTYEQYF. Full variable domain (outside the CDR3, taken from reference TRBV5-1 and TRBJ2-7): KAGVTQTPRYLIKTRGQQVTLSCSPISGHRSVSWYQQTPGQGLQFLFEYFSETQRNKGNFPGRFSGRQFSNSRSEMNVSTLELGDSALYLCASSLSSQDPNTYEQYFGPGTRLTVT.